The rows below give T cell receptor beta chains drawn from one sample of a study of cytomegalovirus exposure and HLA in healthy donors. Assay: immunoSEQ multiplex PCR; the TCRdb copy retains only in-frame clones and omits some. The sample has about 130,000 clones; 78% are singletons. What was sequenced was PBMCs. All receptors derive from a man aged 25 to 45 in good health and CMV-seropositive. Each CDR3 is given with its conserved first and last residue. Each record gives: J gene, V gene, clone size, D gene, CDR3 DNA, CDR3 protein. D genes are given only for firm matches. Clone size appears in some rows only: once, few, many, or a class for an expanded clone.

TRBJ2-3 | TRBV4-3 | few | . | TGCGCCAGCAGCCAAGTGTTTCCAGCGCTCACAGATACGCAGTATTTT | CASSQVFPALTDTQYF
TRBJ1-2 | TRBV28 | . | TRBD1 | TGTGCCAGCAGTCCCCCCGGGACAGGGAACTATGGCTACACCTTC | CASSPPGTGNYGYTF
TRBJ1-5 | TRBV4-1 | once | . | TGCGCCAGCAGCCAATCGGGAGGCAATCAGCCCCAGCATTTT | CASSQSGGNQPQHF
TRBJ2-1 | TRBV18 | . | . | TGTGCCAGCTCAGCCACAGGGGGGGGGAACAATGAGCAGTTCTTC | CASSATGGGNNEQFF
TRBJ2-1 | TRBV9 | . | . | TGTGCCAGCAGGGAAGTCCAGGACAATGAGCAGTTCTTC | CASREVQDNEQFF
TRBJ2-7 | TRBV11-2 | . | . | TGTGCCAGCAGTTTTCCAGGGCTTTCCTACGAGCAGTACTTC | CASSFPGLSYEQYF
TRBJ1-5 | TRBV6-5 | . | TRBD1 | TGTGCCAGCAGTTACAGGGACAGGGGTATGCAGCCCCAGCATTTT | CASSYRDRGMQPQHF
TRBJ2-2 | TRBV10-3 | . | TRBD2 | TGTGCCACTGTGGGCCTAGCGGAGGGGAACACCGGGGAGCTGTTTTTT | CATVGLAEGNTGELFF
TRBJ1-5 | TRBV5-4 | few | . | TGTGCCAGCAGCTTGGACGGGGTGGGGGCGAGTCAGCCCCAGCATTTT | CASSLDGVGASQPQHF
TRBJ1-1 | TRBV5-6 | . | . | TGTGCCAGCAGCGAGATGACAGGCGGACCTACCACTGAAGCTTTCTTT | CASSEMTGGPTTEAFF
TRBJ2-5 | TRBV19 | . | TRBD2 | TGTGCCAGCACCCCGGGACCCGGGGGGGAGACCCAGTACTTC | CASTPGPGGETQYF
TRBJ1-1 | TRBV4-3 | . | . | TGCGCCAGCAGCCCTGGGGCAGGGGAACTGAACACTGAAGCTTTCTTT | CASSPGAGELNTEAFF
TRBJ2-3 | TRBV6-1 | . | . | TGTGCCAGCACGCGGGCATTCACAGATACGCAGTATTTT | CASTRAFTDTQYF
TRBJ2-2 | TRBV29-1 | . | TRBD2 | TGCAGCGTTGAAGAAGCGGGAGTCTGGGCCGGGGAGCTGTTTTTT | CSVEEAGVWAGELFF
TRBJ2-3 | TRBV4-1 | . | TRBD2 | TGCGCCAGCAGCCCGACTAGCGGGAGTCAAACAGATACGCAGTATTTT | CASSPTSGSQTDTQYF
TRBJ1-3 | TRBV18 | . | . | TGTGCCAGCTCACCACCCAGCAGGGGAGACACCATATATTTT | CASSPPSRGDTIYF
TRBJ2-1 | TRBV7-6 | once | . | TGTGCCAGCAGCTTAGAAGGACAGACATACAATGAGCAGTTCTTC | CASSLEGQTYNEQFF
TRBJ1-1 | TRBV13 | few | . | TGTGCCAGCAGGAACCAAGCAGGGACTGAAGCTTTCTTT | CASRNQAGTEAFF
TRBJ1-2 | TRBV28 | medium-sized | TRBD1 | TGTGCCAGCAGCCCTGGACAGGGGAATGGCTACACCTTC | CASSPGQGNGYTF
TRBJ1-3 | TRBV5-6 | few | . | TGTGCCAGCAGCGAGGACTTATTTTCTGGGAACACCATATATTTT | CASSEDLFSGNTIYF
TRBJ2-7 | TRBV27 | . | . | TGTGCCAGCAGCAAATCCGAGGGGGGAGGGTGGGACGAGCAGTACTTC | CASSKSEGGGWDEQYF
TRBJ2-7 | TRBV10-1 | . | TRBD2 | TGCGCCAGCAGTGAGGGACTAGCGGGGGACGAGCAGTACTTC | CASSEGLAGDEQYF
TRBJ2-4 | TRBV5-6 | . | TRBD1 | TGTGCCAGCAGCTCAGACAGGGGGCTCGTTATTCAGTACTTC | CASSSDRGLVIQYF
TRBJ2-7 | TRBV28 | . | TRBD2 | TGTGCCAGCAGTTTATTCGGGACTAGCGGATCCTACGAGCAGTACTTC | CASSLFGTSGSYEQYF
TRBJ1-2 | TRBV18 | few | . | TGTGCCAGCTCACCACTGTATGCTACAGGGAGTGATGGCTACACCTTC | CASSPLYATGSDGYTF
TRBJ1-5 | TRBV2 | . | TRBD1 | TGTGCCAGCAGTCCGGACAGGGGGTTTCAGCCCCAGCATTTT | CASSPDRGFQPQHF
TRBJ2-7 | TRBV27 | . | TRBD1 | TGTGCCAGCGGGGGAAGGGACAGTCTCTACGAGCAGTACTTC | CASGGRDSLYEQYF
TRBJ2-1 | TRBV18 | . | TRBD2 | TGTGCCAGCTCACCTGCGGGAGCCTACAATGAGCAGTTCTTC | CASSPAGAYNEQFF
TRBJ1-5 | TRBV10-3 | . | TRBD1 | TGTGCCATCAGTGAGTCGCGAACAGGGGGAGGCCAGCCCCAGCATTTT | CAISESRTGGGQPQHF
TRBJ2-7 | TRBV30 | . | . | TGTGCCTGGACTGAAGGGGCTGGATACGAGCAGTACTTC | CAWTEGAGYEQYF
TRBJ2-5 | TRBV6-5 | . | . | TGTGCCAGCTCGCCGATGGGTAGCATCCGAGAGACCCAGTACTTC | CASSPMGSIRETQYF
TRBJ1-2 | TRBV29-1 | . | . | TGCAGCGTTACGACTCCTTACTACACCTTC | CSVTTPYYTF
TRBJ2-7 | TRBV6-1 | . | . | TGTGCCAGCAGTGACAGGGCTGGATACGAGCAGTACTTC | CASSDRAGYEQYF
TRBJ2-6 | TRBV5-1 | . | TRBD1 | TGCGCCAGCAGCCGCGGGACAGGAGGGACTGGGGCCAACGTCCTGACTTTC | CASSRGTGGTGANVLTF
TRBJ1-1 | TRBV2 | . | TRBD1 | TGTGCCAGCAGGGCAGGGGGCCTCGCTGAAGCTTTCTTT | CASRAGGLAEAFF
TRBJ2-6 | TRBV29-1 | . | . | TGCAGCGTTCGAGGGGGGGAGGCTGGGGCCAACGTCCTGACTTTC | CSVRGGEAGANVLTF
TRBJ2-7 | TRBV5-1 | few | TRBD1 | TGCGCCAGCAGCTTGGCCTGGACAGGGGCTGTCTACGAGCAGTACTTC | CASSLAWTGAVYEQYF
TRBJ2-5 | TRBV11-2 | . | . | TGTGCCAGCAGCTTACAAAGGACAGAAGAGACCCAGTACTTC | CASSLQRTEETQYF
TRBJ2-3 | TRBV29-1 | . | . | TGCAGCGCTGTCCCGGGAACAGATACGCAGTATTTT | CSAVPGTDTQYF
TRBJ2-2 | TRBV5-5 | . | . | TGTGCCAGCAGCTTGATAGACACCGGGGAGCTGTTTTTT | CASSLIDTGELFF
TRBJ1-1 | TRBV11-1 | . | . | TGTGCCAGCAGCCCCGACGTCCGGGGGGGTAAAGCTTTCTTT | CASSPDVRGGKAFF
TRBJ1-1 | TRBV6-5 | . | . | TGTGCCAGCAACTTTCGGGGGGGAGTCACTGAAGCTTTCTTT | CASNFRGGVTEAFF
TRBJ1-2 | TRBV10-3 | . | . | TGTGCCATCAGTTTGGGAGTGGGCTACTATGGCTACACCTTC | CAISLGVGYYGYTF
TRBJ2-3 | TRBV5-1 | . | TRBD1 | TGCGCCAGCAGCACCAGGACAGGGCCCACAGATACGCAGTATTTT | CASSTRTGPTDTQYF